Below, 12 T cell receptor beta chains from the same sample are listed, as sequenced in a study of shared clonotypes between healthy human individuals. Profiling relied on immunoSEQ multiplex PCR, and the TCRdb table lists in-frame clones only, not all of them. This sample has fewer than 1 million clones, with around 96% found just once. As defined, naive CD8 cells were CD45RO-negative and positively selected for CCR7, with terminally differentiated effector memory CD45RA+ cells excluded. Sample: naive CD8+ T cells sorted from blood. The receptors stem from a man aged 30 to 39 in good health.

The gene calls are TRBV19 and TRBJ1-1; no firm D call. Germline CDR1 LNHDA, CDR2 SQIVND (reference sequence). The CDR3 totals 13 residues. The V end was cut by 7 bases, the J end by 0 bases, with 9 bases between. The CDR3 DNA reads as TGTGCCAGTACGCGTGTCATGAACACTGAAGCTTTCTTT. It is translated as CASTRVMNTEAFF. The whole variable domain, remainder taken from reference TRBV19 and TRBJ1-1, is DGGITQSPKYLFRKEGQNVTLSCEQNLNHDAMYWYRQDPGQGLRLIYYSQIVNDFQKGDIAEGYSVSREKKESFPLTVTSAQKNPTAFYLCASTRVMNTEAFFGQGTRLTVV.

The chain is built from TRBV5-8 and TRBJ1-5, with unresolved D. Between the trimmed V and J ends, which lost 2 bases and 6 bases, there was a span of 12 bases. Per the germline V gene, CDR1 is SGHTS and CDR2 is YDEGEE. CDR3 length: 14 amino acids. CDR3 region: CASSFGMGSQPQHF. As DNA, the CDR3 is TGTGCCAGCAGCTTTGGAATGGGTAGTCAGCCCCAGCATTTT.

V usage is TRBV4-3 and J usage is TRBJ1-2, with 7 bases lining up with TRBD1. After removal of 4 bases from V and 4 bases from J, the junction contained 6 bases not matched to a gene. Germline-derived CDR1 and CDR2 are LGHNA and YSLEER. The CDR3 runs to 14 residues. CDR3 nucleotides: TGCGCCAGCAGCCCAGGGGGAGGCGTCTATGGCTACACCTTC. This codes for CASSPGGGVYGYTF.

The chain's CDR3 is CASSFRLASGVLRSYEQYF. The CDR3 DNA reads as TGTGCCAGCAGTTTTAGGTTGGCTAGCGGGGTATTACGCTCCTACGAGCAGTACTTC. The chain carries TRBV28 and TRBJ2-7; 9 nucleotides agree with TRBD2. V lost 3 bases and J lost 0; bases outside the gene matches: 15. The CDR3 is made up of 19 amino acids. Germline V gene lookup returns CDR1 MDHEN and CDR2 SYDVKM.

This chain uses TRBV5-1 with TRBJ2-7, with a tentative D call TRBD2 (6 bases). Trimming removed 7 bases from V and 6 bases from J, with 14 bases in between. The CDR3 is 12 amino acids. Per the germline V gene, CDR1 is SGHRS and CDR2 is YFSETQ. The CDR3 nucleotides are TGCGCCAGCGCGGGGCAGGGCTCCGAGCAGTACTTC. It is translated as CASAGQGSEQYF.

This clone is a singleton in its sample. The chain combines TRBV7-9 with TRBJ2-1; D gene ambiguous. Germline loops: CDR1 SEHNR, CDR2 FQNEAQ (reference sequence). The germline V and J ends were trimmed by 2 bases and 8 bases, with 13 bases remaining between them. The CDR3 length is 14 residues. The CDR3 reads CASSLLPGEDEQFF. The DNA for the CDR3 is TGTGCCAGCAGCTTACTTCCGGGCGAGGATGAGCAGTTCTTC. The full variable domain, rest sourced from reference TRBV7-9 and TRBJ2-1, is DTGVSQNPRHKITKRGQNVTFRCDPISEHNRLYWYRQTLGQGPEFLTYFQNEAQLEKSRLLSDRFSAERPKGSFSTLEIQRTEQGDSAMYLCASSLLPGEDEQFFGPGTRLTVL.

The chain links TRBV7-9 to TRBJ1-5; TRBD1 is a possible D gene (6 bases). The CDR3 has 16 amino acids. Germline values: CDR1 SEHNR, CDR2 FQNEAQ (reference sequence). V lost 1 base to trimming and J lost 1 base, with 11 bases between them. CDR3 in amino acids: CASSLGWGLSNQPQHF. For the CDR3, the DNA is TGTGCCAGCAGCTTAGGGTGGGGGCTAAGCAATCAGCCCCAGCATTTT.

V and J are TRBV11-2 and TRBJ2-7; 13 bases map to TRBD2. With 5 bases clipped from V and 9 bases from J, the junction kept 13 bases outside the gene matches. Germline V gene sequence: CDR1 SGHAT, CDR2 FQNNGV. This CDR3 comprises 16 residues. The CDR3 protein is CASSDVGLAGFAGQYF. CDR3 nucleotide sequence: TGTGCCAGCAGCGATGTGGGACTAGCGGGATTTGCTGGGCAGTACTTC. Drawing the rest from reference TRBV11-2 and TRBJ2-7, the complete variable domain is EAGVAQSPRYKIIEKRQSVAFWCNPISGHATLYWYQQILGQGPKLLIQFQNNGVVDDSQLPKDRFSAERLKGVDSTLKIQPAKLEDSAVYLCASSDVGLAGFAGQYFGPGTRLTVT.

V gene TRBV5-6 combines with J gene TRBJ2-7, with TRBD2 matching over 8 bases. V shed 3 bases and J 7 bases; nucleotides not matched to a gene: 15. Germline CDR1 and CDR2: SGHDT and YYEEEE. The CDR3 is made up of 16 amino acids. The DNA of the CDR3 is TGTGCCAGCAGCTCGCCGGCGACTAGCGCTCAGAAGGAGCAGTACTTC. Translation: CASSSPATSAQKEQYF.

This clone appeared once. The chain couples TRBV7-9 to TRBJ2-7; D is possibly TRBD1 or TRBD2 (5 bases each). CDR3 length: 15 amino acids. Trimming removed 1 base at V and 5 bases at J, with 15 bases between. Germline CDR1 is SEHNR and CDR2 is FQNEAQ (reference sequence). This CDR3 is CASSLVGEGYDEQYF. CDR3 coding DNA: TGTGCCAGCAGCTTAGTGGGGGAAGGGTATGACGAGCAGTACTTC.

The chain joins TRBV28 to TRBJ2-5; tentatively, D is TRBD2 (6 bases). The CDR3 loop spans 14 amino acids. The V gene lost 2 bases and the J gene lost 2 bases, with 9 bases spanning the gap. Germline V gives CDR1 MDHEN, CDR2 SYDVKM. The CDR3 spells CASSLDGSQETQYF. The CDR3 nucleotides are TGTGCCAGCAGTTTAGACGGGAGTCAAGAGACCCAGTACTTC.

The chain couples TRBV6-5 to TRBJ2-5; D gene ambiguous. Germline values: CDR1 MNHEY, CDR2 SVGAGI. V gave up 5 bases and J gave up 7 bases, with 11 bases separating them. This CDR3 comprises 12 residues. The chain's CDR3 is CASSPPGGTQYF. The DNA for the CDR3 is TGTGCCAGCAGTCCCCCGGGTGGGACCCAGTACTTC.